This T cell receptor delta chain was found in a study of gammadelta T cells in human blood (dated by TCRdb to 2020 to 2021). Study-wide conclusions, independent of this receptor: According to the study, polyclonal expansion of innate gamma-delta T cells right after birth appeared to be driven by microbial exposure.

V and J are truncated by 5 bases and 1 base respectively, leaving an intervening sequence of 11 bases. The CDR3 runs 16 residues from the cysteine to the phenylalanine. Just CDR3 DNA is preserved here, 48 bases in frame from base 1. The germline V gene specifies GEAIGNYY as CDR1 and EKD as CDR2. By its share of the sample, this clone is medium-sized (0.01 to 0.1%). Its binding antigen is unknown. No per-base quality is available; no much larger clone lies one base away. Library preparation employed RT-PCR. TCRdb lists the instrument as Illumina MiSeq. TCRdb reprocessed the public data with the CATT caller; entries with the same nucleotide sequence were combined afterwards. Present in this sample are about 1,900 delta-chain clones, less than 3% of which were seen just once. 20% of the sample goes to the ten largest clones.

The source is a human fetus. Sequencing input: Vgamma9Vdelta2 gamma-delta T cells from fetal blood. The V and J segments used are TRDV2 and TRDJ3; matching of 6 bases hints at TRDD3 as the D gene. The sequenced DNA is TGTGCCTGTGGTTACTGGGCATCCTGGGACACCCGACAGATGTTTTTC. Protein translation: CACGYWASWDTRQMFF.